Presented here are 14 T cell receptor beta chains from one specimen sequenced in a study of blood T cells in healthy people across ages. Alongside a J-beta primer mix, a sample-barcoded 5' primer served in a second PCR lasting roughly 7 to 12 cycles. TCRdb processed the 5' RACE reads anew with MiXCR; each CDR3 protein has one entry. In the table there are 500,000 to 650,000 distinct CDR3 sequences, about 25% of which are singletons. The sample was also reused in another study, on T cells of mothers and their children.

The sample comprised blood. The receptors here all came from a boy between 2 and 10 years old in good health.

In its sample, this clonotype was seen a few times. This chain uses TRBV29-1 with TRBJ2-3; D call uncertain. V lost 6 bases, J lost 3 bases, and 4 bases lay in between. Germline loops: CDR1 SQVTM, CDR2 ANQGSEA. This CDR3 has 10 amino acids. The CDR3 DNA reads TGCAGCGTGACGACAGATACGCAGTATTTT. This gives the protein CSVTTDTQYF.

The chain links TRBV25-1 to TRBJ2-1, with TRBD1 matching over 7 bases. CDR3 length equals 15 residues. The trim removed 8 bases at V and 0 bases at J, leaving 7 bases unmatched. Germline values: CDR1 MGHDK, CDR2 SYGVNS. CDR3 loop: CASSGTAFSYNEQFF. DNA for the CDR3: TGTGCCAGCTCCGGGACAGCCTTCTCCTACAATGAGCAGTTCTTC.

The chain combines TRBV10-3 with TRBJ1-2; 7 bases match TRBD1. This CDR3 is 13 amino acids long. Unmatched junction bases numbered 1, after V lost 2 bases and J lost 4 bases. Per germline, CDR1 ENHRY and CDR2 SYGVKD. CDR3 in amino acids: CAISEGQVYGYTF. The DNA for the CDR3 is TGTGCCATCAGTGAGGGACAGGTCTATGGCTACACCTTC.

This clonotype was seen more than once but under ten times. The chain employs TRBV27 and TRBJ2-7, with D perhaps TRBD1 or TRBD2 (5 bases each). V lost 6 bases to trimming and J lost 2 bases, with 11 bases between them. The germline V gene encodes CDR1 MNHEY and CDR2 SMNVEV (reference sequence). The CDR3 consists of 13 residues. Written as DNA, the CDR3 is TGTGCCAGCAGCCGGGACCAAACCTACGAGCAGTACTTC. Translated: CASSRDQTYEQYF.

CDR3 coding DNA: TGCAGTGCTAGAGATCGGGGACAGGGGGCTCGGACTAATGAAAAACTGTTTTTT. Protein sequence: CSARDRGQGARTNEKLFF. The rearrangement joins TRBV20-1 to TRBJ1-4, with 12 nucleotides matching TRBD1. This CDR3 contains 18 residues. Looked up from germline, CDR1 is DFQATT and CDR2 is SNEGSKA (reference sequence). After removal of 0 bases from V and 2 bases from J, the junction contained 7 bases not matched to a gene.

The V call is TRBV28, the J call TRBJ2-4; 13 nucleotides agree with TRBD2. CDR1 is MDHEN and CDR2 is SYDVKM in the germline V gene. The V and J ends lost 6 bases and 8 bases, in that order; junction bases with no gene match: 19. The CDR3 totals 19 residues. The DNA of the CDR3 is TGTGCCAGCAGCCCCCGACTAGCGGGAGGCCCCTTTGGCTGGGACATTCAGTACTTC. Its translation: CASSPRLAGGPFGWDIQYF. The variable domain in full, completed from reference TRBV28 and TRBJ2-4, reads DVKVTQSSRYLVKRTGEKVFLECVQDMDHENMFWYRQDPGLGLRLIYFSYDVKMKEKGDIPEGYSVSREKKERFSLILESASTNQTSMYLCASSPRLAGGPFGWDIQYFGAGTRLSVL.

The chain employs TRBV12-3 or TRBV12-4 and TRBJ2-5, with TRBD2 identical over 13 bases. The CDR3 spans 21 residues. Trimming removed 1 base from V and 3 bases from J; junction bases left unmatched: 17. CDR3 nucleotide sequence: TGTGCCAGCAGTTTAGTGGAGGGGTGGGGACTAGCGGGAACCGCCAAAGAGACCCAGTACTTC. The encoded protein is CASSLVEGWGLAGTAKETQYF.

This clonotype was detected only a few times. The rearrangement joins TRBV6-6 to TRBJ1-4; D gene uncertain. CDR1 MNHNY and CDR2 SVGAGI come from the germline V gene (reference sequence). Trimming left V 8 bases short and J 8 bases short, with 15 bases between. This CDR3 contains 13 residues. CDR3 bases: TGTGCCAGCCTAAATCGTATAGGGGAAAAACTGTTTTTT. It yields the protein CASLNRIGEKLFF.

In this sample, this clonotype turned up many times. The chain combines TRBV9 with TRBJ1-4; D is ambiguous. This CDR3 region has 12 residues. The germline V gene has CDR1 SGDLS and CDR2 YYNGEE. V was cut by 0 bases and J by 14 bases, with 11 bases left in between. For the CDR3, the DNA is TGTGCCAGCAGCGTAGAGGGCGGACTCCTGTTTTTT. Its protein product is CASSVEGGLLFF. Filled out from reference TRBV9 and TRBJ1-4, the complete variable domain reads DSGVTQTPKHLITATGQRVTLRCSPRSGDLSVYWYQQSLDQGLQFLIQYYNGEERAKGNILERFSAQQFPDLHSELNLSSLELGDSALYFCASSVEGGLLFFGSGTQLSVL.

The gene calls are TRBV15 and TRBJ1-2; D uncertain. V dropped 5 bases and J dropped 0 bases, with 16 bases sitting between them. Per the germline V gene, CDR1 is LNHNV and CDR2 is YYDKDF (reference sequence). This CDR3 is 16 amino acids long. In nucleotides, the CDR3 is TGTGCCACCAGCGAGCGACCCGCGGCGACTAACTATGGCTACACCTTC. This encodes CATSERPAATNYGYTF. Full variable domain (missing parts from reference TRBV15 and TRBJ1-2): DAMVIQNPRYQVTQFGKPVTLSCSQTLNHNVMYWYQQKSSQAPKLLFHYYDKDFNNEADTPDNFQSRRPNTSFCFLDIRSPGLGDTAMYLCATSERPAATNYGYTFGSGTRLTVV.

The table lists this clonotype with a few counts. The chain recombines TRBV11-2 with TRBJ2-5, with D perhaps matching TRBD2 (5 bases). The CDR3 length is 15 residues. V gave up 5 bases and J gave up 4 bases, with 17 bases separating them. Germline V gene sequence: CDR1 SGHAT, CDR2 FQNNGV. The CDR3 loop is CASSVLTGWGETQYF. CDR3 DNA sequence: TGTGCCAGCAGCGTATTAACGGGGTGGGGAGAGACCCAGTACTTC. Supplemented by reference TRBV11-2 and TRBJ2-5, the full variable domain reads EAGVAQSPRYKIIEKRQSVAFWCNPISGHATLYWYQQILGQGPKLLIQFQNNGVVDDSQLPKDRFSAERLKGVDSTLKIQPAKLEDSAVYLCASSVLTGWGETQYFGPGTRLLVL.

The V and J genes are TRBV6-1 and TRBJ2-1; D unclear. The end of the DNA aligns better with TRBJ2-5, so the J call may be wrong. CDR1 is MNHNS, CDR2 SASEGT, per germline. The CDR3 covers 13 residues. CDR3 protein: CASSESHWETQYF. The CDR3 coding sequence is TGTGCCAGCAGTGAAAGTCATTGGGAGACCCAGTACTTC.

As concerns this clonotype: The junction shows a germline mismatch at one end, possibly a read error. The chain has TRBV5-5 and TRBJ1-2, with 11 bases fitting TRBD1. The CDR3 is made up of 15 amino acids. Germline assignment: CDR1 SGHKS and CDR2 YYEKEE (reference sequence). CDR3 in DNA: TGTGCCAGCAGCGAGAGGACAGGGGGCAACTATGGCCACACCTTC. It is translated as CASSERTGGNYGHTF.

The chain has TRBV4-2 and TRBJ2-7; 8 bases align to TRBD2. The CDR3 contains 15 residues. Unmatched junction bases numbered 7, after V lost 2 bases and J lost 4 bases. The germline CDR1 and CDR2 sequences are LGHNA and YNFKEQ. In nucleotides, the CDR3 is TGTGCCAGCAGCCAATTCGGGGGGGGATTTTACGAGCAGTACTTC. Protein: CASSQFGGGFYEQYF.